This T cell receptor beta chain is from a study of blood T cell repertoires in COVID-19. The overall study: COVID-19 samples collected from the United States, Italy and Spain covered acute and convalescent phases. PBMCs, B-cell-depleted T cells, or T cells were the source of the cDNA or gDNA that made up the material.

The count of this clone is one. Per the original methods: The authors estimated nucleated cell counts from reference gene primer amplification. The repertoire was sequenced with immunoSEQ multiplex PCR; TCRdb's copy has only in-frame clones and lacks some. V and J calls and clone size come straight from that table; D and trimming were deduced from the DNA. The table has fewer than 300,000 clones, about 80% seen once; the top ten hold more than 8%. Germline V gene sequence: CDR1 LGHNA, CDR2 YSLEER. The J segment lost 2 bases and the V segment lost 0 bases, leaving 5 bases of the junction unmatched. The CDR3 totals 16 residues.

J is TRBJ2-7 and V is TRBV4-3; 9 bases map to TRBD1. This TCR came from a woman between 45 and 65 years old who had recovered from COVID-19. Specimen: peripheral blood. The CDR3 loop is CASSQDMGDRAYEQYF. In DNA, the CDR3 is TGCGCCAGCAGCCAAGATATGGGGGACAGGGCCTACGAGCAGTACTTC.